Each of the 16 T cell receptor beta chains below was sequenced from the same sample in a study of regulatory T cells. Whole-study results and caveats: Hydrophobic residues at CDR3 positions 6 and 7 were enriched in conventional CD4+ T cells of CD3G-deficient patients.

Their antigen targets remain unknown. Amplification used 52 TRBV primers and 13 TRBJ primers. Profiled with immunoSEQ multiplex PCR; TCRdb holds only in-frame clones, not every one. The table shows about 17,000 clones, with approximately 80% occurring only once. What was sequenced was conventional CD4+ T cells sorted from blood. The receptors were sampled from a person in their thirties with CD3G deficiency.

The rearrangement joins TRBV28 to TRBJ2-7; perhaps TRBD2 as D (5 bases). V was trimmed by 4 bases and J by 0 bases, leaving 16 bases between them. There are 16 residues in the CDR3. Germline V gene sequence: CDR1 MDHEN, CDR2 SYDVKM. The CDR3 DNA sequence: TGTGCCAGCAGTTCGACGGCCCTAGCTAGCTCCTACGAGCAGTACTTC. Translation: CASSSTALASSYEQYF.

This clone was seen only once. The CDR3 sequence: CASSRSQGVGYNSPLHF. The CDR3, as DNA: TGTGCCAGCAGCCGGTCCCAGGGGGTGGGATATAATTCACCCCTCCACTTT. This chain uses TRBV11-2 with TRBJ1-6; 7 bases are a match to TRBD1. CDR3 length equals 17 residues. Trimming cost V 5 bases and J 4 bases; bases outside gene matches: 11. In germline, CDR1 is SGHAT, CDR2 FQNNGV.

This clone was found a few times. The V call is TRBV6-1, the J call TRBJ1-4; D unresolved. With 3 bases removed from V and 8 bases from J, the gap between germline ends came to 22 bases. The CDR3 contains 17 residues. Germline V gene lookup returns CDR1 MNHNS and CDR2 SASEGT. The CDR3 protein is CASSDWVVGRDGEKLFF. The DNA of the CDR3 is TGTGCCAGCAGTGATTGGGTCGTTGGGCGAGACGGAGAAAAACTGTTTTTT.

The rearrangement links TRBV27 to TRBJ2-7; 7 bases are shared with TRBD2. The CDR3 spans 15 residues. Looked up from germline, CDR1 is MNHEY and CDR2 is SMNVEV (reference sequence). The ends lost 2 bases at V and 7 bases at J; junction bases unmatched: 11. The CDR3 DNA sequence: TGTGCCAGCAGTTTAGCGGGAGCCCGGTTTGGAGAGCAGTACTTC. Its translation is CASSLAGARFGEQYF.

The chain links TRBV7-9 to TRBJ2-5; D assignment may be TRBD1 or TRBD2 (5 bases each). Germline CDR1 SEHNR, CDR2 FQNEAQ (reference sequence). There are 17 residues in the CDR3. Between the trimmed V and J ends, which lost 5 bases and 5 bases, there was a span of 24 bases. CDR3 amino acids: CASSPGAGRVGGETQYF. As DNA, the CDR3 is TGTGCCAGCAGCCCCGGCGCGGGCAGGGTGGGCGGGGAGACCCAGTACTTC.

The J gene is TRBJ2-3, the V gene TRBV7-2; no clear D gene. CDR3 size: 13 residues. Germline V gives CDR1 SGHTA, CDR2 FQGNSA. The V gene lost 4 bases and the J gene lost 2 bases, with 7 bases spanning the gap. The CDR3 protein is CASSWSYTDTQYF. CDR3 nucleotide sequence: TGTGCCAGCAGCTGGAGTTACACAGATACGCAGTATTTT.

This rearrangement joins TRBV7-8 to TRBJ2-3; no clear D. The CDR3 totals 13 residues. In germline, CDR1 is SGHVS, CDR2 FQNEAQ. V was clipped by 2 bases and J by 3 bases, with 6 bases between them. This chain's CDR3 is CASSLISTDTQYF. In nucleotides, the CDR3 is TGTGCCAGCAGCTTAATTTCGACAGATACGCAGTATTTT.

Of note for this clone: This could be a read error, since a much larger clone is one nucleotide away. The sample carries other DNA sequences with the same CDR3. The chain uses TRBV5-1 and TRBJ1-1; D perhaps matches TRBD1 (5 bases). The CDR3 has 15 amino acids. V was trimmed by 0 bases and J by 4 bases, leaving 13 bases between them. The germline V gene encodes CDR1 SGHRS and CDR2 YFSETQ. The CDR3 sequence: CASSLDGGGVTEAFF. The DNA of the CDR3 is TGCGCCAGCAGCTTGGATGGTGGAGGGGTCACTGAAGCTTTCTTT.

The chain is built from TRBV7-9 and TRBJ2-2; D is ambiguous. This CDR3 spans 15 amino acids. V lost 4 bases and J 5 bases, leaving 14 bases between the germline ends. The V gene's germline CDR1 is SEHNR and CDR2 FQNEAQ (reference sequence). This chain's CDR3 is CASSSSWGSTGELFF. CDR3 DNA sequence: TGTGCCAGCAGCTCATCATGGGGATCTACCGGGGAGCTGTTTTTT. Looking up the rest from reference TRBV7-9 and TRBJ2-2 gives the full variable domain: DTGVSQNPRHKITKRGQNVTFRCDPISEHNRLYWYRQTLGQGPEFLTYFQNEAQLEKSRLLSDRFSAERPKGSFSTLEIQRTEQGDSAMYLCASSSSWGSTGELFFGEGSRLTVL.

This chain connects TRBV6-6 to TRBJ1-1; 7 nucleotides agree with TRBD1. Unmatched junction bases numbered 9, after V lost 10 bases and J lost 4 bases. The CDR3 is 13 residues long. Germline V gene data show CDR1 as MNHNY and CDR2 as SVGAGI (reference sequence). CDR3 coding DNA: TGTGCCACTAAAGGGGGCAAGGCCACTGAAGCTTTCTTT. Its protein is CATKGGKATEAFF.

The V and J genes are TRBV28 and TRBJ1-5; TRBD1 matches 9 bases. Germline CDR1 and CDR2: MDHEN and SYDVKM. The V and J ends lost 5 bases and 10 bases, in that order; junction bases with no gene match: 9. The CDR3 runs 14 residues. CDR3 sequence: CASSLQQGAGPQHF. The CDR3 DNA reads as TGTGCCAGCAGTCTACAACAGGGGGCCGGACCCCAGCATTTT.

The chain combines TRBV7-6 with TRBJ1-1; TRBD1 might be the D (5 bases). This CDR3 region has 16 residues. From germline, CDR1 is SGHVS and CDR2 FNYEAQ. Trimming cost V 1 base and J 0 bases, with 12 bases left between them. The CDR3 region has the DNA TGTGCCAGCAGCTTAGAGGCAGGGACTCTGAACACTGAAGCTTTCTTT. Translating gives CASSLEAGTLNTEAFF.

This clone has a handful of counts. V and J are TRBV6-6 and TRBJ1-2; TRBD1 is a possible D gene (5 bases). Per the germline V gene, CDR1 is MNHNY and CDR2 is SVGAGI (reference sequence). The CDR3 length is 16 residues. V was cut by 0 bases and J by 5 bases, with 16 bases left in between. The CDR3 reads CASSYSAAFGGYGYTF. As DNA, the CDR3 is TGTGCCAGCAGTTACTCGGCGGCCTTTGGGGGGTATGGCTACACCTTC.

The chain links TRBV28 to TRBJ1-5, with 9 bases matching TRBD1. Looked up from germline, CDR1 is MDHEN and CDR2 is SYDVKM. The length of the CDR3 is 16 residues. V gave up 6 bases and J gave up 6 bases; unmatched junction bases: 12. The CDR3: CASSQVDRGRAQPQHF. The DNA of the CDR3 is TGTGCCAGCAGCCAAGTGGACAGGGGTAGGGCTCAGCCCCAGCATTTT.

The chain recombines TRBV10-3 with TRBJ2-5; a possible D gene is TRBD2 (6 bases). The J call may be mistaken, given a closer DNA end match to TRBJ2-7. The CDR3 has 14 residues. Germline CDR1 reads ENHRY; CDR2 reads SYGVKD. The CDR3 spells CAISEAGLFGEQYF. The CDR3 DNA reads TGTGCCATCAGTGAGGCGGGACTTTTTGGCGAGCAGTACTTC.

This chain connects TRBV28 to TRBJ1-1; D is perhaps TRBD1 (6 bases). Germline V gene lookup returns CDR1 MDHEN and CDR2 SYDVKM. The CDR3 sequence is 15 residues long. The germline V and J ends were trimmed by 6 bases and 11 bases, with 25 bases remaining between them. Here the CDR3 reads CASSLPGGPIFEAFF. The DNA for the CDR3 is TGTGCCAGCAGCTTACCCGGGGGCCCGATATTTGAGGCTTTCTTT.